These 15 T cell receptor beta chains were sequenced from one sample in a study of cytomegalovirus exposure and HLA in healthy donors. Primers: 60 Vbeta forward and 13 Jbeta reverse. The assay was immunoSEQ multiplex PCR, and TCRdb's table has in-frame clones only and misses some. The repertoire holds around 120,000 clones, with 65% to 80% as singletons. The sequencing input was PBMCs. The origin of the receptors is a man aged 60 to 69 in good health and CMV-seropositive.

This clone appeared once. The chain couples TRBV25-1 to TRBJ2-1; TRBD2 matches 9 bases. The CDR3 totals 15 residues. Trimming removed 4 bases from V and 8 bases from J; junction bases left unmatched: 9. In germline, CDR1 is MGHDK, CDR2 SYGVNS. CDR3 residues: CASSVLRGGLDEQFF. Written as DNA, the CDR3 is TGTGCCAGCAGTGTCTTGCGGGGGGGCCTCGATGAGCAGTTCTTC.

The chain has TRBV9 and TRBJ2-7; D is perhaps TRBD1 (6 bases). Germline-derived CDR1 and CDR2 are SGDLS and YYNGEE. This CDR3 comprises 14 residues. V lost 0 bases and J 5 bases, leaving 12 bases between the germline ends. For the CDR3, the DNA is TGTGCCAGCAGCGTAGAGTCCAGGGGCAACGAGCAGTACTTC. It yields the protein CASSVESRGNEQYF.

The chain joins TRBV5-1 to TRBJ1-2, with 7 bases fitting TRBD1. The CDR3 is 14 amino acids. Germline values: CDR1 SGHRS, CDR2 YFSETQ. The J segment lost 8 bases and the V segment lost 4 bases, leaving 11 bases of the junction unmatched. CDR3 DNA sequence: TGCGCCAGCAGCGGGCGAACAGGGGTTAGCGGCTACACCTTC. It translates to CASSGRTGVSGYTF. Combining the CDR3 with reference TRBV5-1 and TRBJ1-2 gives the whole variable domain KAGVTQTPRYLIKTRGQQVTLSCSPISGHRSVSWYQQTPGQGLQFLFEYFSETQRNKGNFPGRFSGRQFSNSRSEMNVSTLELGDSALYLCASSGRTGVSGYTFGSGTRLTVV.

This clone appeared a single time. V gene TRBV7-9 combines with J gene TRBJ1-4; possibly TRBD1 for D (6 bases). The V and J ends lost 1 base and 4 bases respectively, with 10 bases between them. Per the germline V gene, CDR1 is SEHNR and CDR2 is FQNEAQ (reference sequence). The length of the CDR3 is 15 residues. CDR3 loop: CASSLVGGSNEKLFF. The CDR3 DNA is TGTGCCAGCAGCTTAGTAGGGGGAAGTAATGAAAAACTGTTTTTT.

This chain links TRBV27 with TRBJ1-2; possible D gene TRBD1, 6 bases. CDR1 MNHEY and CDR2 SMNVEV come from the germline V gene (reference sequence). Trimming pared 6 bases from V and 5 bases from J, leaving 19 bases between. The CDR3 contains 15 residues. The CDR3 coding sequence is TGTGCCAGCAGCGCACGAACAGGGTCCCCTTATGGCTACACCTTC. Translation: CASSARTGSPYGYTF.

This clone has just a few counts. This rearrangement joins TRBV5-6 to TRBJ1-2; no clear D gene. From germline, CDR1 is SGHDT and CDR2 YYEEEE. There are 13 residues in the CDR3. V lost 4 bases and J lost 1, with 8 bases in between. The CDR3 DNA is TGTGCCAGCAGCCTTCAGGTTAACTATGGCTACACCTTC. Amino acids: CASSLQVNYGYTF.

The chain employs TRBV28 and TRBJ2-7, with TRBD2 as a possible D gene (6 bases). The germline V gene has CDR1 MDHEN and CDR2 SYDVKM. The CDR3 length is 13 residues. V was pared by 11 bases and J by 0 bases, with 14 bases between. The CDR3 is CASGVWSSYEQYF. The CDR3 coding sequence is TGTGCCTCGGGGGTCTGGAGCTCCTACGAGCAGTACTTC.

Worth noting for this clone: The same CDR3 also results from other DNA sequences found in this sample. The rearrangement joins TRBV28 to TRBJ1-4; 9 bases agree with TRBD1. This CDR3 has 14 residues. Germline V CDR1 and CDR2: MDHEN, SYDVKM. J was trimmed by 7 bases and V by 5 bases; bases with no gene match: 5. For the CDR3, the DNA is TGTGCCAGCAGTCCGGGACAGGGCCCTGAAAAACTGTTTTTT. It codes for CASSPGQGPEKLFF. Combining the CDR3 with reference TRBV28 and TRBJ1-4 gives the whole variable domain DVKVTQSSRYLVKRTGEKVFLECVQDMDHENMFWYRQDPGLGLRLIYFSYDVKMKEKGDIPEGYSVSREKKERFSLILESASTNQTSMYLCASSPGQGPEKLFFGSGTQLSVL.

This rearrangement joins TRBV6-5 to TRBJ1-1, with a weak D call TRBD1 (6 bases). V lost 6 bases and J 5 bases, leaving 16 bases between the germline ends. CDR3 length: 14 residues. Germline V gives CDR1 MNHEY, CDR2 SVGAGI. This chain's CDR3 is CASSYGQGSTEAFF. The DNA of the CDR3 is TGTGCCAGCAGCTACGGTCAGGGGAGTACTGAAGCTTTCTTT.

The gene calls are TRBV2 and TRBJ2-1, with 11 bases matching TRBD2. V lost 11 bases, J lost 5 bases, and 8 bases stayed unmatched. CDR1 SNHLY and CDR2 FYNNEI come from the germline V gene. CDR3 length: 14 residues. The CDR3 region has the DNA TGTGCCGGACTAGAACTAGCGGGGGACAATGAGCAGTTCTTC. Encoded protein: CAGLELAGDNEQFF.

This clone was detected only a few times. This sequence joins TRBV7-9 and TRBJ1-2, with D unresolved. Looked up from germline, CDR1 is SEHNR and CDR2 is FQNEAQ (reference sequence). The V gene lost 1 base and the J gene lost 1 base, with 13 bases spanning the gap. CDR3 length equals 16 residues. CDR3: CASSLDPGIYNYGYTF. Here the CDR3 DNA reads TGTGCCAGCAGCTTAGACCCCGGGATCTATAACTATGGCTACACCTTC. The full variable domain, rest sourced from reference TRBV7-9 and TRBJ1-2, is DTGVSQNPRHKITKRGQNVTFRCDPISEHNRLYWYRQTLGQGPEFLTYFQNEAQLEKSRLLSDRFSAERPKGSFSTLEIQRTEQGDSAMYLCASSLDPGIYNYGYTFGSGTRLTVV.

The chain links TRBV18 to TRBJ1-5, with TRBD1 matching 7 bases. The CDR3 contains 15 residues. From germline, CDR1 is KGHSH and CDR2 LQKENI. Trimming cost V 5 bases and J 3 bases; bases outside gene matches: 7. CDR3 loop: CASSYGTADNQPQHF. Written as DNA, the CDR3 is TGTGCCAGCTCATATGGGACAGCCGACAATCAGCCCCAGCATTTT.

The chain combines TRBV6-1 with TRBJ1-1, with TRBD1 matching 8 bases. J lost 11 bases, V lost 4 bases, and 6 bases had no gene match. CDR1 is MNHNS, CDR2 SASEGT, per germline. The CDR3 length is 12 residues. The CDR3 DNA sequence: TGTGCCAGCAGTGCTGGGGACAGGTGGGCTTTCTTT. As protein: CASSAGDRWAFF.

DNA for the CDR3: TGTGCCAGCAGTGACTCCCCGGGACAGGGTTACAATGAGCAGTTCTTC. Its translation is CASSDSPGQGYNEQFF. This sequence joins TRBV6-4 and TRBJ2-1, with 9 bases that match TRBD1. Germline CDR1 and CDR2: MRHNA and SNTAGT. The length of the CDR3 is 16 residues. The trim removed 0 bases at V and 4 bases at J, leaving 4 bases unmatched.

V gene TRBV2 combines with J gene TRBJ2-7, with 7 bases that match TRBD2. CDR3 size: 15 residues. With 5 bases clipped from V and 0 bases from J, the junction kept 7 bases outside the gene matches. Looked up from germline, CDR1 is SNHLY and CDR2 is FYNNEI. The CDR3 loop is CASSSSGISSYEQYF. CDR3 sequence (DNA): TGTGCCAGCAGTTCGAGCGGGATCAGCTCCTACGAGCAGTACTTC. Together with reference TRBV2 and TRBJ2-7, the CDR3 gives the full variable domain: EPEVTQTPSHQVTQMGQEVILRCVPISNHLYFYWYRQILGQKVEFLVSFYNNEISEKSEIFDDQFSVERPDGSNFTLKIRSTKLEDSAMYFCASSSSGISSYEQYFGPGTRLTVT.